The clone carrying this T cell receptor beta chain was observed many times. The antigen is unknown. Ophthalmopathy patients had moderate-to-severe active disease, CAS ≥3, NOSPECS ≥4, and disease duration under 3 months. Fresh peripheral blood, under 13 ml, was the source of the PBMCs. Amplified TCR beta CDR3 regions came from RNA transcripts. A first-round RT-PCR of the TCR CDR3 used the HTBI primer set. TCRdb re-called the multiplex PCR reads through MiXCR, storing one row per CDR3 protein. The sample holds a few hundred thousand distinct CDR3 sequences, 15% to 20% seen once. The CDR3 extends over 15 amino acids. Germline CDR1 and CDR2: SNHLY and FYNNEI. The junction had 10 bases not matched to a gene; V was cut back by 7 bases and J by 4 bases. The data were taken from a study of T cells in Graves' hyperthyroidism and ophthalmopathy. General study points: Progression to ophthalmopathy was predicted a median of roughly 6.6 months early. Peripheral blood also featured most of the thyroid clonotypes expanded above 0.001.

This rearrangement joins TRBV2 to TRBJ2-1; 7 nucleotides line up with TRBD1. The sequenced sample consisted of blood. The sequence was collected from a woman between 18 and 29 years old with Graves' ophthalmopathy. CDR3 in DNA: TGTGCCAGCATCCCGGACAGGTCCCTTTACAATGAGCAGTTCTTC. This sequence encodes CASIPDRSLYNEQFF. The whole variable domain, remainder taken from reference TRBV2 and TRBJ2-1, is EPEVTQTPSHQVTQMGQEVILRCVPISNHLYFYWYRQILGQKVEFLVSFYNNEISEKSEIFDDQFSVERPDGSNFTLKIRSTKLEDSAMYFCASIPDRSLYNEQFFGPGTRLTVL.